These 21 T cell receptor beta chains originate from one sample sequenced in a study of metastatic and nonmetastatic thyroid tumors. Prior to thyroid surgery, none of the patients had received any treatment. TCRdb called clones again from the PCR reads with MiXCR. The table lists 50,000 or so clones, roughly a sixth of them singletons. The sequencing input was blood. Receptor source: a female donor with papillary thyroid cancer or a benign thyroid nodule (not recorded which). Some clones in this sample may be carry-over from other donors' samples.

The V gene is TRBV10-3, the J gene TRBJ2-1, with a possible D match to TRBD1 (5 bases). The CDR3 sequence is 16 residues long. Trimming pared 8 bases from V and 5 bases from J, leaving 22 bases between. CDR1 and CDR2 from the germline V gene are ENHRY and SYGVKD. CDR3 in DNA: TGTGCCATCTCGAGACGTGGGGCAGGGCTCAACAATGAGCAGTTCTTC. Amino acids: CAISRRGAGLNNEQFF.

This clone has at least ten counts. The junction shows a germline mismatch at one end, possibly a read error. The chain recombines TRBV7-7 with TRBJ2-3; D possibly corresponds to TRBD2 (6 bases). The CDR3 loop spans 13 amino acids. Germline V gene lookup returns CDR1 SSHAT and CDR2 FNYEAQ (reference sequence). In DNA, the CDR3 is TGTGCTAGCAGCTTAGCGGAGACAGATACGCAGTATTTT. Translated: CASSLAETDTQYF.

This clone was seen repeatedly, ten times or more. The rearrangement joins TRBV4-2 to TRBJ2-3; 12 positions match TRBD2. This CDR3 is 15 amino acids long. V trimming: 2 bases; J trimming: 5 bases; junction bases outside the gene matches: 2. In germline, CDR1 is LGHNA, CDR2 YNFKEQ. The CDR3 loop reads CASSQRGLAGDTQYF. The CDR3 region has the DNA TGTGCCAGCAGCCAAAGGGGACTAGCGGGAGATACGCAGTATTTT.

The chain carries TRBV12-3 or TRBV12-4 and TRBJ1-2; D gene uncertain. The CDR3 is 15 residues long. Trimming cost V 4 bases and J 9 bases, with 21 bases left between them. The CDR3 protein is CASSSHTWIRYCYTF. The CDR3 nucleotides read TGTGCCAGCAGTTCCCACACATGGATCCGATATTGCTACACCTTC.

The CDR3 spells CASSDHSGRLHEQYF. The CDR3 DNA sequence: TGTGCCAGCAGCGACCATAGCGGGAGACTCCACGAGCAGTACTTC. J is TRBJ2-7 and V is TRBV11-2, with 9 bases identical to TRBD2. V dropped 5 bases and J dropped 5; count of bases not matched to a gene: 10. The V gene's germline CDR1 is SGHAT and CDR2 FQNNGV. CDR3 length equals 15 residues.

This clone appeared many times. The sample holds other DNA sequences that translate to the same CDR3. V is TRBV19 and J is TRBJ2-1, with D perhaps TRBD2 (6 bases). Trimming removed 6 bases from V and 0 bases from J, with 9 bases in between. The germline gives CDR1 LNHDA, CDR2 SQIVND (reference sequence). This CDR3 is built from 14 residues. The CDR3 sequence is CASRGGGSYNEQFF. CDR3 nucleotide sequence: TGTGCCAGTAGGGGGGGAGGCTCCTACAATGAGCAGTTCTTC. Together with reference TRBV19 and TRBJ2-1, the CDR3 gives the full variable domain: DGGITQSPKYLFRKEGQNVTLSCEQNLNHDAMYWYRQDPGQGLRLIYYSQIVNDFQKGDIAEGYSVSREKKESFPLTVTSAQKNPTAFYLCASRGGGSYNEQFFGPGTRLTVL.

The chain carries TRBV28 and TRBJ1-2; no firm D call. The germline V and J ends were trimmed by 4 bases and 14 bases, with 17 bases remaining between them. CDR3 length: 12 amino acids. Looked up from germline, CDR1 is MDHEN and CDR2 is SYDVKM. Written as DNA, the CDR3 is TGTGCCAGCAGTTCCCGCTTGGACCGGCGGACCTTC. It yields the protein CASSSRLDRRTF.

As to this clone: A much more abundant neighbour one base away suggests this may be a read error. Other nucleotide sequences in the sample specify the same CDR3. This sequence joins TRBV7-8 and TRBJ1-1, with D perhaps TRBD1 (5 bases). Looked up from germline, CDR1 is SGHVS and CDR2 is FQNEAQ. This CDR3 region has 16 residues. V was cut by 6 bases and J by 3 bases, with 20 bases left in between. The CDR3 sequence: CASSLPRTGGHTEAFF. CDR3 in DNA: TGTGCCAGCAGTTTGCCCCGAACAGGTGGCCACACTGAAGCTTTCTTT.

The V and J genes are TRBV27 and TRBJ2-3; 7 bases agree with TRBD2. Per the germline V gene, CDR1 is MNHEY and CDR2 is SMNVEV (reference sequence). The CDR3 length is 15 residues. V shed 8 bases and J 3 bases; nucleotides not matched to a gene: 11. The CDR3 sequence: CASLKSGKETDTQYF. The CDR3 DNA follows: TGTGCCAGCCTTAAAAGCGGGAAAGAGACAGATACGCAGTATTTT.

This clone was detected ten times or more. V usage is TRBV2 and J usage is TRBJ1-6; D perhaps matches TRBD1 (6 bases). V dropped 8 bases and J dropped 8 bases, with 13 bases sitting between them. The germline V gene has CDR1 SNHLY and CDR2 FYNNEI. The CDR3 length is 13 residues. CDR3 coding DNA: TGTGCCAGCGGTAACAGGGAGGATTCACCCCTCCACTTT. This sequence encodes CASGNREDSPLHF.

In this sample, this clone is medium-sized. V is TRBV27 and J is TRBJ2-1; 9 nucleotides match TRBD2. V was pared by 5 bases and J by 6 bases, with 5 bases of the junction left unmatched. The CDR3 spans 14 residues. Germline V gene data show CDR1 as MNHEY and CDR2 as SMNVEV (reference sequence). CDR3 amino acids: CASSPREGSNEQFF. The CDR3 coding sequence is TGTGCCAGCAGTCCGCGGGAGGGGAGCAATGAGCAGTTCTTC.

This clone has ten or more counts. The V gene is TRBV12-3 or TRBV12-4, the J gene TRBJ2-2; possibly TRBD1 for D (5 bases). Between the trimmed V and J ends, which lost 3 bases and 0 bases, there was a span of 8 bases. The CDR3 is 15 amino acids. CDR3 bases: TGTGCCAGCAGTTTCCGCAGGGCGAACACCGGGGAGCTGTTTTTT. This encodes CASSFRRANTGELFF.

This clone was found a few times. This may arise from a read error, as a much more abundant clone is one base away. Other nucleotide sequences from this sample produce the same CDR3. The J gene is TRBJ2-5, the V gene TRBV7-8; 7 positions match TRBD1. V was clipped by 5 bases and J by 5 bases; unmatched bases: 14. This CDR3 is built from 16 residues. Per the germline V gene, CDR1 is SGHVS and CDR2 is FQNEAQ. The CDR3 region is CASSRGGNRGVETQYF. CDR3 nucleotides: TGTGCCAGCAGCCGAGGGGGAAACAGGGGTGTCGAGACCCAGTACTTC.

Note on this clone: The conserved final phenylalanine or tryptophan is absent from the CDR3, which likely points to a read error. The chain combines TRBV20-1 with TRBJ2-1; D is unresolved. Trimming left V 3 bases short and J 2 bases short, with 11 bases between. The CDR3 is made up of 14 amino acids. Germline V CDR1 and CDR2: DFQATT, SNEGSKA (reference sequence). In DNA, the CDR3 is TGCAGTGCTAGTGGCTACAGTCCCTACAATGAGCAGTTCCTC. The encoded protein is CSASGYSPYNEQFL.

This clone was observed at least ten times. The V and J genes are TRBV7-9 and TRBJ1-1, with D possibly being TRBD1 (6 bases). This CDR3 has 13 residues. Between the trimmed V and J ends, which lost 6 bases and 2 bases, there was a span of 10 bases. Germline V lookup: CDR1 SEHNR, CDR2 FQNEAQ (reference sequence). The CDR3 bases are TGTGCCAGCAGGAGGGGGGGAAACACTGAAGCTTTCTTT. Translating it yields CASRRGGNTEAFF.

This clone was counted ten times or more. This clone may be a read error of a much larger clone one base away. The same CDR3 is also encoded by other DNA sequences in this sample. The chain couples TRBV7-2 to TRBJ2-7; D is unclear. This CDR3 contains 12 residues. Germline CDR1 is SGHTA and CDR2 is FQGNSA. The V end was cut by 2 bases, the J end by 7 bases, with 9 bases between. The DNA for the CDR3 is TGTGCCAGCAGCTTAACCGTAGGGGAGCAGTACTTC. Translated: CASSLTVGEQYF.

This clone was counted ten times or more. The chain employs TRBV30 and TRBJ2-1, with 7 nucleotides matching TRBD1. CDR1 GTSNPN and CDR2 SVGIG come from the germline V gene (reference sequence). V trimming: 0 bases; J trimming: 7 bases; junction bases outside the gene matches: 0. The CDR3 totals 12 residues. The DNA of the CDR3 is TGTGCCTGGAGTGTACAGGGGAATGAGCAGTTCTTC. Encoded protein: CAWSVQGNEQFF. The variable domain in full, with the rest retrieved from reference TRBV30 and TRBJ2-1, is SQTIHQWPATLVQPVGSPLSLECTVEGTSNPNLYWYRQAAGRGLQLLFYSVGIGQISSEVPQNLSASRPQDRQFILSSKKLLLSDSGFYLCAWSVQGNEQFFGPGTRLTVL.

This clone was observed many times. Other DNA sequences in the same sample also yield this CDR3. The chain has TRBV6-1 and TRBJ1-3; no clear D gene. Trimming took off 7 bases at V and 0 bases at J, with 16 bases between the two ends. CDR1 MNHNS and CDR2 SASEGT come from the germline V gene. The CDR3 consists of 16 residues. DNA for the CDR3: TGTGCCAGCATCTTGACTCTTGGCGGCTCTGGAAACACCATATATTTT. Its translation: CASILTLGGSGNTIYF.

The chain has TRBV3-1 and TRBJ2-3; 8 bases line up with TRBD2. Germline-derived CDR1 and CDR2 are LGHDT and YNNKEL (reference sequence). The CDR3 spans 16 residues. Trimming took 6 bases from V and 2 from J; bases not matched to a gene: 10. For the CDR3, the DNA is TGTGCCAGCAGGGGCGGGGTAGCGGGGCCCACAGATACGCAGTATTTT. It is translated as CASRGGVAGPTDTQYF.

Ten or more counts support this clone. This chain joins TRBV10-3 and TRBJ2-7, with TRBD1 matching over 8 bases. J lost 5 bases, V lost 6 bases, and 6 bases had no gene match. This CDR3 is 13 amino acids long. Germline CDR1 reads ENHRY; CDR2 reads SYGVKD. CDR3 nucleotide sequence: TGTGCCATCAGCTGGCAGGGGGCCGACGAGCAGTACTTC. Amino acids: CAISWQGADEQYF.

This clone is medium-sized (0.01 to 0.1%). CDR3 in amino acids: CASVRQTDPGNTIYF. The CDR3 bases are TGTGCCAGCGTACGTCAAACGGACCCCGGAAACACCATATATTTT. This chain links TRBV6-1 with TRBJ1-3; no reliable D call. Per the germline V gene, CDR1 is MNHNS and CDR2 is SASEGT. V shed 8 bases and J shed 4 bases, with 18 bases lying between them. This CDR3 is 15 amino acids long.